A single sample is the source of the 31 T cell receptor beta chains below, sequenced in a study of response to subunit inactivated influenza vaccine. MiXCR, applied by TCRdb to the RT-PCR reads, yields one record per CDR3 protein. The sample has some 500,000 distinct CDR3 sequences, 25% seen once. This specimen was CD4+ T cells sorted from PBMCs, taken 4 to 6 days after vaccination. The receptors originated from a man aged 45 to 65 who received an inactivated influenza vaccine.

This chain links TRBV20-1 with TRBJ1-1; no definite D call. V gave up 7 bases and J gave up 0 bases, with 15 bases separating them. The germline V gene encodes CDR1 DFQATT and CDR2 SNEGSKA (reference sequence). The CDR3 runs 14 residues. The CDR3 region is CSGVAGLMNTEAFF. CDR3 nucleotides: TGCAGTGGGGTCGCGGGTCTCATGAACACTGAAGCTTTCTTT.

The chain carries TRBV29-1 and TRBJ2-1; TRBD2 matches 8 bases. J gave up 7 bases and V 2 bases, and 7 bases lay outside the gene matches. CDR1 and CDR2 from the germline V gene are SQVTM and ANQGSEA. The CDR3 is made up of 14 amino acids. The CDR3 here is CSVEKGASGNEQFF. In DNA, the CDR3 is TGCAGCGTTGAAAAAGGGGCTAGCGGGAATGAGCAGTTCTTC.

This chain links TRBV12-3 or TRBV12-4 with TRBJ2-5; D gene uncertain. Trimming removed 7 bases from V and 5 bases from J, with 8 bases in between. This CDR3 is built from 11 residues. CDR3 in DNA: TGTGCCAGCACCTTGGGGGAGACCCAGTACTTC. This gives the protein CASTLGETQYF.

Here the CDR3 DNA reads TGTGCCATCGGGGAACAGGGAACCTACGAGCAGTACTTC. Translating it yields CAIGEQGTYEQYF. V and J are TRBV10-3 and TRBJ2-7; tentative D call: TRBD1 (6 bases). The CDR3 spans 13 residues. Trimming removed 8 bases from V and 2 bases from J, with 13 bases in between. Per the germline V gene, CDR1 is ENHRY and CDR2 is SYGVKD.

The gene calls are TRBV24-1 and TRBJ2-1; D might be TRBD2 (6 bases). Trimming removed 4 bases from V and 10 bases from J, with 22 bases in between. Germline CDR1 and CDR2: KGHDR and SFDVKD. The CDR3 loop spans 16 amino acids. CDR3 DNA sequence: TGTGCCACCAGTGACCCCCGGGGCGGGACCCCCACCGAGCAGTTCTTC. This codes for CATSDPRGGTPTEQFF.

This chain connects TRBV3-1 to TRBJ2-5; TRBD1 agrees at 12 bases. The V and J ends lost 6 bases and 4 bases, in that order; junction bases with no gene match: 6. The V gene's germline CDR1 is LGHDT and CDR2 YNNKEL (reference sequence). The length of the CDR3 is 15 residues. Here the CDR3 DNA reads TGTGCCAGCAGAAACCGGGACAGGGGGCGAGAGACCCAGTACTTC. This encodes CASRNRDRGRETQYF.

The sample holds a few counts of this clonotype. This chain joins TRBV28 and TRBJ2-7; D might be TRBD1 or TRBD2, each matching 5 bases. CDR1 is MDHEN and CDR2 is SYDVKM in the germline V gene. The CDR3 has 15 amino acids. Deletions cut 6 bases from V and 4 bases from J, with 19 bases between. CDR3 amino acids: CASRGTTSGPYEQYF. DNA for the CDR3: TGTGCCAGCAGGGGGACGACCTCAGGACCTTACGAGCAGTACTTC.

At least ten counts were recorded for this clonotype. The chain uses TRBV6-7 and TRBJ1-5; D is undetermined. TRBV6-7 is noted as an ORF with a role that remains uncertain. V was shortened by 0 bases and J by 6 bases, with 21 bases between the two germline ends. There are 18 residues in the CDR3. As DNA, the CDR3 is TGTGCCAGCAGTTACTCGGGCAGCGCCAAAGATGGGAGTCAGCCCCAGCATTTT. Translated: CASSYSGSAKDGSQPQHF.

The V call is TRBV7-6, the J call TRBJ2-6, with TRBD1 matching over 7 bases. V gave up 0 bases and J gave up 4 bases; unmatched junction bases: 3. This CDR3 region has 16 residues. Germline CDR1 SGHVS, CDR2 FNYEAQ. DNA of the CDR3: TGTGCCAGCAGCTTAGCTACAGGGGTCGGGGCCAACGTCCTGACTTTC. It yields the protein CASSLATGVGANVLTF.

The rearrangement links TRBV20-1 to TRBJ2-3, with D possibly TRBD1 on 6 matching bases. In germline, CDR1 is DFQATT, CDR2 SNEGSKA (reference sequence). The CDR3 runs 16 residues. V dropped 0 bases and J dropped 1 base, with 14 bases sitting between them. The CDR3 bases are TGCAGTGCTAGAGATGGTCAGGGGATCGGCACAGATACGCAGTATTTT. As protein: CSARDGQGIGTDTQYF.

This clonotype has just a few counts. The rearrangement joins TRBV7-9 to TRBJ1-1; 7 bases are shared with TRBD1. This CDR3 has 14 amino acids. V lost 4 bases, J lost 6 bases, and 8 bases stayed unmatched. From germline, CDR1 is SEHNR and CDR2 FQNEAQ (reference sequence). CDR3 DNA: TGTGCCAGCAGCTCGCTCCGACAGGGCGCTGAAGCTTTCTTT. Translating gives CASSSLRQGAEAFF.

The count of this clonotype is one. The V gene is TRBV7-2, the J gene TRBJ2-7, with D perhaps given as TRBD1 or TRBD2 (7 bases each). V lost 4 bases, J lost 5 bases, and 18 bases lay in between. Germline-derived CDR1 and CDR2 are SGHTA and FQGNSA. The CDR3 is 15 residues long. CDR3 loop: CASSYTGAGANEQYF. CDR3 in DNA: TGTGCCAGCAGCTACACAGGGGCGGGAGCAAACGAGCAGTACTTC.

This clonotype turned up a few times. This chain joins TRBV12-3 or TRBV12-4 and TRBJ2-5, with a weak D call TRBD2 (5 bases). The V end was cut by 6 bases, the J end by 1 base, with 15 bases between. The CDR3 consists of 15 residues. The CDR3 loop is CASSIGSSTQETQYF. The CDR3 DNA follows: TGTGCCAGCAGCATCGGGTCTAGCACCCAAGAGACCCAGTACTTC.

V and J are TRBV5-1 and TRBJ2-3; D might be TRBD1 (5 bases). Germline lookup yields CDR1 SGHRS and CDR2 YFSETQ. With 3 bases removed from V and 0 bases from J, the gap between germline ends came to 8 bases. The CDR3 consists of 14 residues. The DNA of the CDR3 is TGCGCCAGCAGCTCTGACAGAAGCACAGATACGCAGTATTTT. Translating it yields CASSSDRSTDTQYF.

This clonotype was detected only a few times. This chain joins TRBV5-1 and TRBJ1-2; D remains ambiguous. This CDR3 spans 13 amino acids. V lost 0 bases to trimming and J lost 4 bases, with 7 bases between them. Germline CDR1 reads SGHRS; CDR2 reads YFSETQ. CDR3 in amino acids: CASSLDESYGYTF. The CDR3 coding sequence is TGCGCCAGCAGCTTGGACGAATCCTATGGCTACACCTTC.

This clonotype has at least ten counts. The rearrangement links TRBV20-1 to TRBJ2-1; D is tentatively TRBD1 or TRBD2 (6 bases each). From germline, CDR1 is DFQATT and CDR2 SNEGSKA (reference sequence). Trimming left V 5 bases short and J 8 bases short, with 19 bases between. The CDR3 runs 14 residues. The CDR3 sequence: CSAGGGAGHHEQFF. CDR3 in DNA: TGCAGTGCTGGTGGCGGGGCGGGACACCATGAGCAGTTCTTC.

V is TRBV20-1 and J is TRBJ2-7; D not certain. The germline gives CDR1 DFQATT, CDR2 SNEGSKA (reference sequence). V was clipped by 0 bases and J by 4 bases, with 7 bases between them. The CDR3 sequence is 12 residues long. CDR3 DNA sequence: TGCAGTGCTAGAGATCATTCATACGAGCAGTACTTC. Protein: CSARDHSYEQYF.

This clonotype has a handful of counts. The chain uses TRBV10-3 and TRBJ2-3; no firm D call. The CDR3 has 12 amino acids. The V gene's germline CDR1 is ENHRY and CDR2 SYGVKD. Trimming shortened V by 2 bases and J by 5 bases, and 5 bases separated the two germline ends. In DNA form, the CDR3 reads TGTGCCATCAGTGAGAAGGAAGATACGCAGTATTTT. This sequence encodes CAISEKEDTQYF.

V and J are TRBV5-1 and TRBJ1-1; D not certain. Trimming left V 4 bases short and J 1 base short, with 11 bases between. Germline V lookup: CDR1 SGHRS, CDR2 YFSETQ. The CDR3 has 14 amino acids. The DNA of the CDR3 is TGCGCCAGCAGCGCTGGACGGAAGAACACTGAAGCTTTCTTT. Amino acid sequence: CASSAGRKNTEAFF. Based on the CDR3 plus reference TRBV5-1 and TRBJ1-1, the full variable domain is KAGVTQTPRYLIKTRGQQVTLSCSPISGHRSVSWYQQTPGQGLQFLFEYFSETQRNKGNFPGRFSGRQFSNSRSEMNVSTLELGDSALYLCASSAGRKNTEAFFGQGTRLTVV.

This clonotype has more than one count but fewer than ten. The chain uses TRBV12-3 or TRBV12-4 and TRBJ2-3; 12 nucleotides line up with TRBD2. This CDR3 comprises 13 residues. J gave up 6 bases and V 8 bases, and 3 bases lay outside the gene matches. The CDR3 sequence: CASRTSGVDTQYF. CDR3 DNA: TGTGCCAGCCGGACTAGCGGGGTGGATACGCAGTATTTT.

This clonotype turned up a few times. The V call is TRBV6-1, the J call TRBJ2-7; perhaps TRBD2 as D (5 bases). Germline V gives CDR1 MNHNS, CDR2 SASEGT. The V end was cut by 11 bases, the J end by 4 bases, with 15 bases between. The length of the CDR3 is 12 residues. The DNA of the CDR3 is TGTGCCGCAAGGTGGGGAGTTTACGAGCAGTACTTC. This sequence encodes CAARWGVYEQYF.

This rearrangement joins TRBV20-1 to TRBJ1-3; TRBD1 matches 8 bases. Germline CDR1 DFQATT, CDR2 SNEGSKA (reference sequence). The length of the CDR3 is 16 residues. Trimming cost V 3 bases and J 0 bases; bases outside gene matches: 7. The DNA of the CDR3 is TGCAGTGCTAGGGGAACAACAGGGGGCTCTGGAAACACCATATATTTT. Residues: CSARGTTGGSGNTIYF.

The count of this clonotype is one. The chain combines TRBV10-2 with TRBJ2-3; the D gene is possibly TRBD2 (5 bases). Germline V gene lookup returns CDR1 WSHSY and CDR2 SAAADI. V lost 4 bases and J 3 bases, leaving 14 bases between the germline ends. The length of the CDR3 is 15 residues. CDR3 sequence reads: CASSAAGISTDTQYF. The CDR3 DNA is TGCGCCAGCAGTGCAGCCGGGATCTCAACAGATACGCAGTATTTT.

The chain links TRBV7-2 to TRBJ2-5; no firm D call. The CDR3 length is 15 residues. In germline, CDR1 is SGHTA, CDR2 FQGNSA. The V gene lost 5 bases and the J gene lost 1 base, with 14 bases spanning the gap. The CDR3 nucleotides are TGTGCCAGCAGCCGCGTATTCGGGTTCCAAGAGACCCAGTACTTC. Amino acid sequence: CASSRVFGFQETQYF.

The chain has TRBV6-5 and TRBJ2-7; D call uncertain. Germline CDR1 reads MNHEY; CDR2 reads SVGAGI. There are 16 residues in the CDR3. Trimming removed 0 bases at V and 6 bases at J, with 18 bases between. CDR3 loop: CASSYSLRAAVSEQYF. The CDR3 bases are TGTGCCAGCAGTTACTCCTTACGAGCCGCCGTGAGCGAGCAGTACTTC.

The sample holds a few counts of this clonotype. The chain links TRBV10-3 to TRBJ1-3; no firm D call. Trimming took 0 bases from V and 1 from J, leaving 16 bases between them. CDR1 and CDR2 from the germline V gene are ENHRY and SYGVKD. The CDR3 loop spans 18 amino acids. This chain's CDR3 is CAISESAAGGISGNTIYF. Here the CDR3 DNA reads TGTGCCATCAGTGAGTCGGCGGCGGGAGGAATTTCTGGAAACACCATATATTTT.

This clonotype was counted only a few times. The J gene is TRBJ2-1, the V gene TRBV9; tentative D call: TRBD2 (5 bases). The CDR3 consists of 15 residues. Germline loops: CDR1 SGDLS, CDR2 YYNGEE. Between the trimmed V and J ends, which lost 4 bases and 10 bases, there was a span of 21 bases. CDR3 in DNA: TGTGCCAGCAGCACAAACCTCCACGGGATCAGCGAGCAGTTCTTC. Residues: CASSTNLHGISEQFF.

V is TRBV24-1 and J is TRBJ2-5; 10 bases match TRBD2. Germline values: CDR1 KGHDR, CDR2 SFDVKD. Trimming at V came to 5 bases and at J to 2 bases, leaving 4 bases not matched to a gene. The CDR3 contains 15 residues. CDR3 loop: CATSGAGGAQETQYF. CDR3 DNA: TGTGCCACCAGTGGAGCGGGGGGGGCTCAAGAGACCCAGTACTTC.

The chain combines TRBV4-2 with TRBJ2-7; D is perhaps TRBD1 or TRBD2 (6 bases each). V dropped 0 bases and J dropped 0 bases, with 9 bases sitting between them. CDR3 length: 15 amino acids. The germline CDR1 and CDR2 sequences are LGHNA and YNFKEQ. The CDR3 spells CASSQDPGASYEQYF. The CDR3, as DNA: TGTGCCAGCAGCCAAGATCCGGGGGCCTCCTACGAGCAGTACTTC.

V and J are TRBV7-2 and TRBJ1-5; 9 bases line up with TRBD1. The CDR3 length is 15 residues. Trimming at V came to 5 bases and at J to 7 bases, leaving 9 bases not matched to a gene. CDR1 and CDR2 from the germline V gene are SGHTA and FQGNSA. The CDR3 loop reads CASSQSTGGRQPQHF. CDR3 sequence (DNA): TGTGCCAGCAGCCAATCCACAGGGGGCAGACAGCCCCAGCATTTT.

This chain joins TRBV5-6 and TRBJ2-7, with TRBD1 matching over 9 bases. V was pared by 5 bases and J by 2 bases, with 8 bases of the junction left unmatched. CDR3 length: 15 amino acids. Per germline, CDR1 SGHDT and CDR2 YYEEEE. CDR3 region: CASRSGTGIAYEQYF. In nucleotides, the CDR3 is TGTGCCAGCAGGTCCGGGACAGGGATCGCCTACGAGCAGTACTTC.